These T cell receptor beta chains were read from a single sample in a study of blood T cell repertoires in COVID-19. Measured with immunoSEQ multiplex PCR; TCRdb has only the in-frame clones, and not every one. The sample records more than 200,000 clones, 70% to 90% being singletons. The sample taken for sequencing was peripheral blood. The receptors here all came from a man aged 50 to 59 with COVID-19, enrolled during active disease. Both conserved end residues are trimmed from each CDR3. The D gene is left open where the match is weak. Clone size, where shown, is once, few, many, or a class for clones that have expanded.

clone size: -
D gene: TRBD1
J gene: TRBJ1-4
V gene: TRBV5-1
CDR3 protein: ASSSRQGKGDEKLF

clone size: -
D gene: -
J gene: TRBJ2-5
V gene: TRBV12-3/TRBV12-4
CDR3 protein: ASSGGGKETQY

clone size: -
D gene: -
J gene: TRBJ2-7
V gene: TRBV15
CDR3 protein: ATSSPYSPLGQY

clone size: few
D gene: TRBD1
J gene: TRBJ1-2
V gene: TRBV5-1
CDR3 protein: ATRTGMNYGYT

clone size: -
D gene: -
J gene: TRBJ1-3
V gene: TRBV5-1
CDR3 protein: ASSAGSSGNTIY

clone size: -
D gene: -
J gene: TRBJ2-7
V gene: TRBV6-2/TRBV6-3
CDR3 protein: ASSHFNYEQY

clone size: -
D gene: -
J gene: TRBJ2-5
V gene: TRBV29-1
CDR3 protein: SVVRGAQETQY

clone size: -
D gene: -
J gene: TRBJ2-3
V gene: TRBV28
CDR3 protein: ASSLARPDTQY

clone size: -
D gene: -
J gene: TRBJ1-4
V gene: TRBV28
CDR3 protein: ASSHDRFIGEKLF

clone size: -
D gene: TRBD1
J gene: TRBJ2-7
V gene: TRBV5-1
CDR3 protein: ASSLDIPGQGAGEQY

clone size: -
D gene: -
J gene: TRBJ1-1
V gene: TRBV11-2
CDR3 protein: ASSFSGGDTEAF

clone size: -
D gene: TRBD1
J gene: TRBJ1-5
V gene: TRBV5-8
CDR3 protein: ASSRQGDQPQH

clone size: few
D gene: TRBD2
J gene: TRBJ2-1
V gene: TRBV9
CDR3 protein: ASSLLAGVTYNEQF

clone size: -
D gene: TRBD1
J gene: TRBJ1-2
V gene: TRBV19
CDR3 protein: ASSILPRQGTRYYGYT

clone size: -
D gene: -
J gene: TRBJ2-7
V gene: TRBV4-3
CDR3 protein: ASSQDTASSYEQY

clone size: -
D gene: -
J gene: TRBJ1-1
V gene: TRBV9
CDR3 protein: ASSVLGGQVNTEAF

clone size: -
D gene: -
J gene: TRBJ2-1
V gene: TRBV27
CDR3 protein: ASSGGAEIYNEQF

clone size: -
D gene: -
J gene: TRBJ2-3
V gene: TRBV28
CDR3 protein: ASSLAPWPDTQY

clone size: -
D gene: -
J gene: TRBJ2-1
V gene: TRBV6-5
CDR3 protein: ASSYSPGGGYNEQF

clone size: -
D gene: -
J gene: TRBJ2-1
V gene: TRBV6-5
CDR3 protein: ASSYRMSWANNEQF

clone size: -
D gene: TRBD1
J gene: TRBJ1-4
V gene: TRBV10-3
CDR3 protein: ASQGASNEKLF

clone size: -
D gene: TRBD2
J gene: TRBJ2-5
V gene: TRBV7-2
CDR3 protein: ASSLGLAGMEETQY

clone size: -
D gene: -
J gene: TRBJ1-5
V gene: TRBV7-9
CDR3 protein: ASSLGGLNQPQH

clone size: -
D gene: -
J gene: TRBJ2-7
V gene: TRBV7-8
CDR3 protein: ATSRGGYEQY

clone size: -
D gene: TRBD2
J gene: TRBJ2-3
V gene: TRBV5-1
CDR3 protein: ASSYRTSADSTDTQY

clone size: -
D gene: -
J gene: TRBJ1-5
V gene: TRBV30
CDR3 protein: AWSTEINQPQH

clone size: -
D gene: -
J gene: TRBJ2-3
V gene: TRBV2
CDR3 protein: ASSIQGSQDTQY

clone size: -
D gene: -
J gene: TRBJ2-7
V gene: TRBV7-6
CDR3 protein: ASSLGGPTSYEQY

clone size: -
D gene: TRBD1
J gene: TRBJ1-2
V gene: TRBV6-2/TRBV6-3
CDR3 protein: ASSRTGALNYGYT

clone size: -
D gene: -
J gene: TRBJ1-1
V gene: TRBV29-1
CDR3 protein: SVVAGVGTEAF